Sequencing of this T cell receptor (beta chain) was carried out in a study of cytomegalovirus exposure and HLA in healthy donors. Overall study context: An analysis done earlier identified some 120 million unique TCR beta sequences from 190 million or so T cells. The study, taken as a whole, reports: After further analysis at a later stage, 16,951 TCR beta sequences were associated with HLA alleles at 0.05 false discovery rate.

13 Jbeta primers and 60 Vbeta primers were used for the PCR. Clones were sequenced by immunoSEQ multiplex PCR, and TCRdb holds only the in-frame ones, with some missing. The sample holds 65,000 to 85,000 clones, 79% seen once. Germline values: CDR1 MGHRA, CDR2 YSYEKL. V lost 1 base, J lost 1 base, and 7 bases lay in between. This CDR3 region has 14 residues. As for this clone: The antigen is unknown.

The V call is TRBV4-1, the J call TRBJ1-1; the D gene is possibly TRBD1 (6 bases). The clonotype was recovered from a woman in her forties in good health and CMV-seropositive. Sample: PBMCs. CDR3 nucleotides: TGCGCCAGCAGCCAAGCCAGGGGGAACACTGAAGCTTTCTTT. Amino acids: CASSQARGNTEAFF.